This TCR beta chain stems from a study of CD8 T cells in ankylosing spondylitis. TCR beta libraries were made by quantitative 5'-RACE with molecular barcodes. From the 5' RACE reads, TCRdb called clonotypes with MiXCR, one entry per CDR3 protein. The sample carries around 300,000 distinct CDR3 sequences, around 21% recorded once. Remarks on this clonotype: Its antigen is unidentified.

The CDR3 has 17 amino acids. Germline loops: CDR1 MNHEY, CDR2 SVGEGT. J gave up 7 bases and V 9 bases, and 15 bases lay outside the gene matches. Broader study findings: In reactive arthritis synovial fluid and blood, some motif variants had been reported before. A motif in TCR beta, a set of roughly eight highly homologous variants, appeared characteristic of ankylosing spondylitis blood. Disease-linked clones, CD8+, were relatively rare in peripheral blood.

The sequencing input was blood, either unsorted or a sorted T cell fraction (not recorded which). The gene calls are TRBV6-2 or TRBV6-3 and TRBJ2-1, with 13 bases identical to TRBD2. The TCR comes from a female donor with ankylosing spondylitis or in good health (not recorded which). The CDR3 loop reads CASGRGRTSGSLNEQFF. The DNA for the CDR3 is TGTGCCAGTGGAAGGGGAAGGACTAGCGGGAGTTTAAATGAGCAGTTCTTC.